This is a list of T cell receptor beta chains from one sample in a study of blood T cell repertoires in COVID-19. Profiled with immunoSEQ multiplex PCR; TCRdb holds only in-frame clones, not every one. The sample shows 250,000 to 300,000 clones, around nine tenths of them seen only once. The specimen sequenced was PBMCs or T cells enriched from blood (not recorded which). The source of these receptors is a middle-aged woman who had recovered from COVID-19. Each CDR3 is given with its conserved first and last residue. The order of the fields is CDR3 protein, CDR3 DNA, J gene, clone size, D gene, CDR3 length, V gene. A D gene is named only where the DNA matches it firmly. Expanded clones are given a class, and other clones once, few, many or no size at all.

CDR3: CASSPGLAGTGELFF; DNA: TGTGCCAGCTCACCGGGACTAGCGGGGACCGGGGAGCTGTTTTTT; J: TRBJ2-2; size: NA; D: TRBD2; length: 15; V: TRBV18
CDR3: CASSFKGGTYNEQFF; DNA: TGTGCCAGCAGCTTTAAGGGGGGGACCTACAATGAGCAGTTCTTC; J: TRBJ2-1; size: many; D: NA; length: 15; V: TRBV7-9
CDR3: CASSRTSGGVDEQFF; DNA: TGTGCCAGCTCCCGTACTAGCGGGGGGGTGGATGAGCAGTTCTTC; J: TRBJ2-1; size: once; D: TRBD2; length: 15; V: TRBV18
CDR3: CASSYEFTRRETQYF; DNA: TGTGCCAGCAGTTACGAATTTACTAGACGGGAGACCCAGTACTTC; J: TRBJ2-5; size: NA; D: NA; length: 15; V: TRBV6-2/TRBV6-3
CDR3: CASSLIASGQETQYF; DNA: TGTGCCAGCAGCTTAATAGCGTCGGGCCAAGAGACCCAGTACTTC; J: TRBJ2-5; size: NA; D: NA; length: 15; V: TRBV7-3
CDR3: CASSGTGLNTEAFF; DNA: TGTGCCAGCAGCGGGACAGGCTTGAACACTGAAGCTTTCTTT; J: TRBJ1-1; size: NA; D: TRBD1; length: 14; V: TRBV2
CDR3: CASSLVAGLTNEQFF; DNA: TGCGCCAGCAGCTTGGTTGCGGGATTAACAAATGAGCAGTTCTTC; J: TRBJ2-1; size: NA; D: NA; length: 15; V: TRBV5-1
CDR3: CASSQGGDFNTIYF; DNA: TGTGCCAGCAGCCAAGGGGGGGATTTCAACACCATATATTTT; J: TRBJ1-3; size: NA; D: NA; length: 14; V: TRBV3-1/TRBV3-2
CDR3: CASSFEGVKLAGELFF; DNA: TGTGCCAGCAGCTTTGAGGGGGTAAAACTCGCCGGGGAGCTGTTTTTT; J: TRBJ2-2; size: NA; D: NA; length: 16; V: TRBV7-2
CDR3: CASSFGGGDEQYF; DNA: TGTGCCAGCAGCTTCGGGGGAGGGGACGAGCAGTACTTC; J: TRBJ2-7; size: many; D: TRBD2; length: 13; V: TRBV7-9
CDR3: CASSPTGVGYTF; DNA: TGTGCCAGCAGCCCGACAGGGGTGGGCTACACCTTC; J: TRBJ1-2; size: NA; D: TRBD1; length: 12; V: TRBV9
CDR3: CASSPPRGQIGEQYF; DNA: TGTGCCAGCTCACCACCGAGGGGGCAAATCGGGGAGCAGTACTTC; J: TRBJ2-7; size: NA; D: TRBD1; length: 15; V: TRBV18
CDR3: CASSYSGWQGAFF; DNA: TGTGCCAGCAGTTATTCGGGTTGGCAAGGAGCTTTCTTT; J: TRBJ1-1; size: NA; D: NA; length: 13; V: TRBV6-5
CDR3: CASSLGLAESYNEQFF; DNA: TGTGCCAGCAGCTTGGGACTAGCGGAGTCCTACAATGAGCAGTTCTTC; J: TRBJ2-1; size: NA; D: TRBD2; length: 16; V: TRBV7-2
CDR3: CASSSESTGAYEQYF; DNA: TGTGCCAGCAGCTCCGAATCCACTGGGGCTTACGAGCAGTACTTC; J: TRBJ2-7; size: NA; D: NA; length: 15; V: TRBV7-2
CDR3: CATRTSGATYNEQFF; DNA: TGTGCCACGAGGACTAGCGGGGCGACCTACAATGAGCAGTTCTTC; J: TRBJ2-1; size: NA; D: TRBD2; length: 15; V: TRBV6-5
CDR3: CASSLSITTANYGYTF; DNA: TGTGCCAGCAGTTTATCGATAACGACAGCTAACTATGGCTACACCTTC; J: TRBJ1-2; size: NA; D: NA; length: 16; V: TRBV27
CDR3: CASSIVGQGGTEAFF; DNA: TGTGCCAGTAGTATAGTGGGACAGGGGGGCACTGAAGCTTTCTTT; J: TRBJ1-1; size: NA; D: TRBD1; length: 15; V: TRBV19
CDR3: CATSDRGDSPLHF; DNA: TGTGCCACTTCGGACAGGGGAGATTCACCCCTCCACTTT; J: TRBJ1-6; size: NA; D: TRBD1; length: 13; V: TRBV27
CDR3: CASSQDLAGADTQYF; DNA: TGTGCCAGCAGCCAAGATCTAGCGGGGGCAGATACGCAGTATTTT; J: TRBJ2-3; size: NA; D: TRBD2; length: 15; V: TRBV4-2
CDR3: CASSLSPGSNTEAFF; DNA: TGTGCCAGCAGCTTATCCCCAGGGTCAAACACTGAAGCTTTCTTT; J: TRBJ1-1; size: NA; D: NA; length: 15; V: TRBV7-9
CDR3: CASSAAVSRYNEQFF; DNA: TGTGCCAGCAGCGCTGCCGTCTCGAGGTACAATGAGCAGTTCTTC; J: TRBJ2-1; size: NA; D: NA; length: 15; V: TRBV9
CDR3: CASSNGTGQPQHF; DNA: TGCGCCAGCAGCAACGGGACAGGTCAGCCCCAGCATTTT; J: TRBJ1-5; size: NA; D: TRBD1; length: 13; V: TRBV5-1
CDR3: CASSRREGNTEAFF; DNA: TGTGCCAGTAGTCGGCGGGAGGGGAACACTGAAGCTTTCTTT; J: TRBJ1-1; size: NA; D: NA; length: 14; V: TRBV19
CDR3: CASSTRQGAVGYTF; DNA: TGTGCCAGTAGTACCAGACAGGGGGCGGTGGGCTACACCTTC; J: TRBJ1-2; size: once; D: TRBD1; length: 14; V: TRBV19
CDR3: CASSRGTSGSETQYF; DNA: TGCGCCAGCAGCCGAGGGACTAGCGGGAGTGAGACCCAGTACTTC; J: TRBJ2-5; size: NA; D: TRBD2; length: 15; V: TRBV4-3
CDR3: CASSPRDRNQPQHF; DNA: TGTGCCAGCAGCCCCCGGGATCGAAATCAGCCCCAGCATTTT; J: TRBJ1-5; size: NA; D: NA; length: 14; V: TRBV5-5
CDR3: CASSSQTVGNTEAFF; DNA: TGTGCCAGCAGCTCACAGACAGTCGGTAACACTGAAGCTTTCTTT; J: TRBJ1-1; size: NA; D: NA; length: 15; V: TRBV11-2
CDR3: CASSMTGGRGYTF; DNA: TGTGCCAGTAGTATGACGGGAGGAAGAGGCTACACCTTC; J: TRBJ1-2; size: NA; D: NA; length: 13; V: TRBV19
CDR3: CASSGVGGLLSTDTQYF; DNA: TGTGCCAGCAGCGGAGTGGGGGGGCTACTCAGCACAGATACGCAGTATTTT; J: TRBJ2-3; size: NA; D: NA; length: 17; V: TRBV11-2
CDR3: CASSSTRGLFYEQYF; DNA: TGTGCCAGCAGCTCGACTCGAGGACTATTCTACGAGCAGTACTTC; J: TRBJ2-7; size: NA; D: NA; length: 15; V: TRBV7-9
CDR3: CASTTPGGTEAFF; DNA: TGTGCCAGCACGACCCCCGGAGGGACTGAAGCTTTCTTT; J: TRBJ1-1; size: NA; D: NA; length: 13; V: TRBV19
CDR3: CASSLQGSEGNTIYF; DNA: TGCGCCAGCAGCTTACAGGGGTCTGAGGGAAACACCATATATTTT; J: TRBJ1-3; size: NA; D: TRBD1; length: 15; V: TRBV5-1
CDR3: CASSVAPGGTSQETQYF; DNA: TGTGCCAGCAGCGTAGCCCCCGGGGGGACCTCCCAAGAGACCCAGTACTTC; J: TRBJ2-5; size: once; D: TRBD2; length: 17; V: TRBV9
CDR3: CASSIGTVAGGYGYTF; DNA: TGTGCCAGCAGTATTGGGACCGTGGCAGGGGGCTATGGCTACACCTTC; J: TRBJ1-2; size: NA; D: TRBD1; length: 16; V: TRBV3-1/TRBV3-2
CDR3: CASSEAGTGAYNEQFF; DNA: TGTGCCAGCAGTGAAGCGGGCACCGGGGCCTACAATGAGCAGTTCTTC; J: TRBJ2-1; size: few; D: NA; length: 16; V: TRBV2
CDR3: CASGEYYHEQYF; DNA: TGTGCCAGCGGGGAGTACTACCACGAGCAGTACTTC; J: TRBJ2-7; size: NA; D: NA; length: 12; V: TRBV2
CDR3: CASSETGATNTEAFF; DNA: TGTGCCAGCAGTGAGACAGGGGCGACAAACACTGAAGCTTTCTTT; J: TRBJ1-1; size: NA; D: TRBD1; length: 15; V: TRBV5-6
CDR3: CASTLPSGANTGELFF; DNA: TGCGCCAGCACCCTTCCAAGCGGGGCTAACACCGGGGAGCTGTTTTTT; J: TRBJ2-2; size: few; D: TRBD2; length: 16; V: TRBV5-1
CDR3: CASSATASGANVLTF; DNA: TGTGCCAGCAGTGCCACAGCCTCTGGGGCCAACGTCCTGACTTTC; J: TRBJ2-6; size: NA; D: NA; length: 15; V: TRBV2